The rows below give T cell receptor beta chains drawn from one sample of a study of OX40 agonist ivuxolimab in advanced cancers. Here immunoSEQ multiplex PCR was the method, and the copy in TCRdb shows in-frame clones only, minus some. This sample carries 92,000 or so clones, about four fifths of them seen once, and the ten largest clones take under 7%. The input for sequencing was CD4+ or CD8+ T cells sorted from blood, taken in a trial of the OX40 agonist ivuxolimab. The receptors here all came from an adult with an advanced solid tumor such as melanoma, head and neck, liver or kidney cancer. CDR3s include the opening cysteine and the closing phenylalanine or tryptophan. The D gene is left open where the match is weak. Where a row states a size, it is once, few, many or the class of an expanded clone; other rows omit it.

clone size: NA
V gene: TRBV7-9
D gene: NA
J gene: TRBJ1-4
CDR3 protein: CAGLGPTNEKLFF
CDR3 DNA: TGTGCCGGATTGGGTCCAACTAATGAAAAACTGTTTTTT

clone size: few
V gene: TRBV12-5
D gene: TRBD1
J gene: TRBJ1-4
CDR3 protein: CASGLAGQGREKLFF
CDR3 DNA: TGTGCTAGTGGTTTGGCCGGACAGGGACGGGAAAAACTGTTTTTT

clone size: few
V gene: TRBV18
D gene: NA
J gene: TRBJ2-2
CDR3 protein: CASSPWPETNTGELFF
CDR3 DNA: TGTGCCAGCTCACCATGGCCAGAAACGAACACCGGGGAGCTGTTTTTT

clone size: once
V gene: TRBV30
D gene: NA
J gene: TRBJ1-6
CDR3 protein: CAWSVGRGESSPLHF
CDR3 DNA: TGTGCCTGGAGTGTAGGTAGGGGGGAGAGTTCACCCCTCCACTTT

clone size: NA
V gene: TRBV11-1
D gene: NA
J gene: TRBJ2-7
CDR3 protein: CASSATGRFYEQYF
CDR3 DNA: TGTGCCAGCAGCGCGACAGGGAGGTTCTACGAGCAGTACTTC

clone size: NA
V gene: TRBV30
D gene: TRBD1
J gene: TRBJ1-6
CDR3 protein: CASDRGRKLGSPLHF
CDR3 DNA: TGTGCCTCAGACAGGGGGCGCAAATTGGGTTCACCCCTCCACTTT

clone size: few
V gene: TRBV5-6
D gene: NA
J gene: TRBJ1-2
CDR3 protein: CASSHGLRLYYGYTF
CDR3 DNA: TGTGCCAGCAGCCATGGTTTGAGGCTTTACTATGGCTACACCTTC

clone size: few
V gene: TRBV10-3
D gene: NA
J gene: TRBJ2-3
CDR3 protein: CAIKSADSTDTQYF
CDR3 DNA: TGTGCCATCAAATCTGCCGACAGTACAGATACGCAGTATTTT

clone size: NA
V gene: TRBV5-1
D gene: NA
J gene: TRBJ1-1
CDR3 protein: CASSLSDGTEAFF
CDR3 DNA: TGCGCCAGCAGCTTGTCGGACGGGACTGAAGCTTTCTTT

clone size: once
V gene: TRBV12-5
D gene: TRBD1
J gene: TRBJ2-7
CDR3 protein: CASGLVPGGSLSSYEQYF
CDR3 DNA: TGTGCTAGTGGTTTGGTACCAGGGGGCTCACTTAGCTCCTACGAGCAGTACTTC

clone size: NA
V gene: TRBV19
D gene: NA
J gene: TRBJ1-1
CDR3 protein: CASSNTGLNTEAFF
CDR3 DNA: TGTGCCAGTAGTAACACAGGGCTGAACACTGAAGCTTTCTTT

clone size: NA
V gene: TRBV5-4
D gene: TRBD1
J gene: TRBJ1-2
CDR3 protein: CASSFGTGGIANYGYTF
CDR3 DNA: TGTGCCAGCAGCTTCGGGACAGGCGGCATAGCTAACTATGGCTACACCTTC

clone size: NA
V gene: TRBV19
D gene: NA
J gene: TRBJ1-6
CDR3 protein: CASSTVFPNSPLHF
CDR3 DNA: TGTGCCAGTAGTACGGTCTTTCCCAATTCACCCCTCCACTTT

clone size: NA
V gene: TRBV19
D gene: NA
J gene: TRBJ1-1
CDR3 protein: CASRWGDVNTEAFF
CDR3 DNA: TGTGCCAGTAGGTGGGGAGACGTGAACACTGAAGCTTTCTTT

clone size: NA
V gene: TRBV27
D gene: TRBD2
J gene: TRBJ2-7
CDR3 protein: CASRLAGTTNYEQYF
CDR3 DNA: TGTGCCAGCAGACTCGCCGGGACTACTAACTACGAGCAGTACTTC

clone size: NA
V gene: TRBV5-1
D gene: NA
J gene: TRBJ2-2
CDR3 protein: CASSLGLSGELFF
CDR3 DNA: TGCGCCAGCAGCTTGGGACTGTCCGGGGAGCTGTTTTTT

clone size: NA
V gene: TRBV2
D gene: NA
J gene: TRBJ2-6
CDR3 protein: CASSGGQSSGANVLTF
CDR3 DNA: TGTGCCAGCAGTGGTGGACAAAGCTCTGGGGCCAACGTCCTGACTTTC

clone size: NA
V gene: TRBV4-1
D gene: TRBD2
J gene: TRBJ2-7
CDR3 protein: CASSLQASGVSSYEQYF
CDR3 DNA: TGCGCCAGCAGCCTCCAGGCTAGCGGGGTAAGCTCCTACGAGCAGTACTTC

clone size: NA
V gene: TRBV18
D gene: TRBD1
J gene: TRBJ2-7
CDR3 protein: CASSPGQGPAYEQYF
CDR3 DNA: TGTGCCAGCTCACCGGGACAGGGCCCTGCCTACGAGCAGTACTTC

clone size: NA
V gene: TRBV6-4
D gene: TRBD1
J gene: TRBJ1-4
CDR3 protein: CASSQRGQGDEKLFF
CDR3 DNA: TGTGCCAGCAGCCAACGGGGACAGGGCGATGAAAAACTGTTTTTT

clone size: NA
V gene: TRBV7-6
D gene: TRBD1
J gene: TRBJ1-6
CDR3 protein: CASSQGADNSPLHF
CDR3 DNA: TGTGCCAGCAGCCAGGGGGCAGATAATTCACCCCTCCACTTT

clone size: NA
V gene: TRBV9
D gene: NA
J gene: TRBJ2-2
CDR3 protein: CASSPTTGIGGELFF
CDR3 DNA: TGTGCCAGCAGCCCGACAACGGGGATCGGCGGGGAGCTGTTTTTT

clone size: NA
V gene: TRBV18
D gene: NA
J gene: TRBJ2-3
CDR3 protein: CASSPSGVADTQYF
CDR3 DNA: TGTGCCAGCTCACCGAGCGGTGTTGCAGATACGCAGTATTTT

clone size: NA
V gene: TRBV2
D gene: NA
J gene: TRBJ1-1
CDR3 protein: CASIRVVGGEAFF
CDR3 DNA: TGTGCCAGTATTCGGGTCGTTGGGGGTGAAGCTTTCTTT

clone size: NA
V gene: TRBV2
D gene: NA
J gene: TRBJ1-3
CDR3 protein: CASSFRTNTIYF
CDR3 DNA: TGTGCCAGCAGTTTCCGGACAAACACCATATATTTT

clone size: NA
V gene: TRBV5-1
D gene: TRBD1
J gene: TRBJ1-6
CDR3 protein: CASSFRDPEGAGFNSPLHF
CDR3 DNA: TGCGCCAGCAGCTTTCGGGATCCCGAGGGGGCTGGTTTTAATTCACCCCTCCACTTT

clone size: NA
V gene: TRBV4-2
D gene: TRBD2
J gene: TRBJ2-7
CDR3 protein: CASSQERSGSLYEQYF
CDR3 DNA: TGTGCCAGCAGCCAAGAACGTAGCGGGAGCTTATACGAGCAGTACTTC

clone size: NA
V gene: TRBV11-2
D gene: NA
J gene: TRBJ2-7
CDR3 protein: CASSLATASYYEQYF
CDR3 DNA: TGTGCCAGCAGCTTAGCTACCGCCAGTTACTACGAGCAGTACTTC

clone size: NA
V gene: TRBV7-2
D gene: NA
J gene: TRBJ1-6
CDR3 protein: CASSPVGSPLHF
CDR3 DNA: TGTGCCAGCAGCCCCGTCGGCTCACCCCTCCACTTT

clone size: NA
V gene: TRBV5-4
D gene: NA
J gene: TRBJ2-3
CDR3 protein: CASKDSGLGQYF
CDR3 DNA: TGTGCCAGCAAAGATTCAGGTCTAGGGCAGTATTTT

clone size: NA
V gene: TRBV7-9
D gene: NA
J gene: TRBJ2-5
CDR3 protein: CASSLAGAVETQYF
CDR3 DNA: TGTGCCAGCAGCTTAGCAGGGGCTGTGGAGACCCAGTACTTC